Given below is one T cell receptor beta chain in context. This entry comes from a study of follicular helper T cells after annual influenza vaccination. The data were produced by immunoSEQ multiplex PCR, yet TCRdb's version contains in-frame clones alone and is incomplete. Among some 10,000 clones listed, roughly 82% were seen once. The time point is: 2015-2016 season, pre-vaccination. ICOS+CD38+ and ICOS-CD38- fractions were sorted from non-naive CD4+CXCR5+PD-1+ cells. This TCR derives from an adult who received the influenza vaccine. Sequencing used CXCR5+ CD38- circulating T follicular helper cells from blood, obtained on the day of influenza vaccination. Subset of the sample: circulating Tfh, non-naive CD4+CXCR5+PD-1+ (ICOS+CD38+ or ICOS-CD38-).

DNA of the CDR3: TGTGCCAGCAGTTTTGGGTTATCAGGGTCGCATATAACTTTCTTT. This encodes CASSFGLSGSHITFF. The V call is TRBV28, the J call TRBJ1-1; TRBD1 is a possible D gene (5 bases). The germline V gene encodes CDR1 MDHEN and CDR2 SYDVKM. The CDR3 runs to 15 residues. V lost 3 bases, J lost 12 bases, and 23 bases lay in between. The full variable domain, in which reference TRBV28 and TRBJ1-1 provide the parts outside the CDR3, is DVKVTQSSRYLVKRTGEKVFLECVQDMDHENMFWYRQDPGLGLRLIYFSYDVKMKEKGDIPEGYSVSREKKERFSLILESASTNQTSMYLCASSFGLSGSHITFFGQGTRLTVV.